The rows below give T cell receptor beta chains drawn from one sample of a study of cytomegalovirus exposure and HLA in healthy donors. This table comes from immunoSEQ multiplex PCR, and its TCRdb copy is limited to in-frame clones, with some not included. The data show 70,000 to 95,000 clones, 70% to 90% seen once. Sequences were obtained from PBMCs. Every receptor here comes from a man aged 18 to 29 in good health and CMV-seronegative. The CDR3 runs from the conserved cysteine through the conserved F or W. Each record gives: D gene, clone size, V gene, J gene, CDR3 DNA, CDR3 protein. D genes are given only for firm matches. Size tells how often a clone was seen (once, few, many) or the class of an expanded clone, and some rows leave it out.

>NA|NA|TRBV2|TRBJ1-6
TGTGCCAGCACCCCTCGGGCCTATAATTCACCCCTCCACTTT
CASTPRAYNSPLHF
>NA|NA|TRBV25-1|TRBJ2-6
TGTGCCAGCAGTGAATCCAACCCTGCGGTCGTCCTGACTTTC
CASSESNPAVVLTF
>NA|NA|TRBV7-6|TRBJ2-2
TGTGCCAGCAGCTTATTCCGGGGGAACACCGGGGAGCTGTTTTTT
CASSLFRGNTGELFF
>TRBD1|NA|TRBV19|TRBJ2-5
TGTGCCAGTAGTACCGACAGGGGGACTCAAGAGACCCAGTACTTC
CASSTDRGTQETQYF
>NA|NA|TRBV5-1|TRBJ2-7
TGCGCCAGCAGCTTGGGGGGCGGGAGTGGGCAGGGGACCTACGAGCAGTACTTC
CASSLGGGSGQGTYEQYF
>TRBD1|NA|TRBV9|TRBJ2-3
TGTGCCAGCAGCGTGGACAGGGGTGGAGATACGCAGTATTTT
CASSVDRGGDTQYF
>NA|few|TRBV30|TRBJ1-3
TGTGCCTGGAGTGTACGGCGGGACCTCGGATATTTT
CAWSVRRDLGYF
>NA|NA|TRBV21-1|TRBJ2-3
TGTGCCAGCAGCAAAGCAGGGTCGGGGGGCGGGGGCACAGATACGCAGTATTTT
CASSKAGSGGGGTDTQYF
>NA|NA|TRBV5-1|TRBJ2-7
TGCGCCAGCAGCTCAGGGGGGCCCGAAGACGAGCAGTACTTC
CASSSGGPEDEQYF
>NA|NA|TRBV13|TRBJ2-4
TGTGCCAGCAGCTTGGAGGCAGATAAAAACATTCAGTACTTC
CASSLEADKNIQYF
>NA|NA|TRBV5-1|TRBJ1-5
TGCGCCAGCAGCTTGGCGGGTGGACACAATCAGCCCCAGCATTTT
CASSLAGGHNQPQHF
>TRBD2|NA|TRBV7-6|TRBJ2-7
TGTGCCAGCAGCCTGGGGGGGTACGGGGGTTTGTCCTACGAGCAGTACTTC
CASSLGGYGGLSYEQYF
>TRBD1|NA|TRBV5-1|TRBJ1-4
TGCGCCAGCAGCGGGGCCGGACAGGGGAACGAAAAACTGTTTTTT
CASSGAGQGNEKLFF
>TRBD2|NA|TRBV4-2|TRBJ2-2
TGTGCCAGCAGCCAAGAGGCGGGGGTCGGCACCGGGGAGCTGTTTTTT
CASSQEAGVGTGELFF
>NA|NA|TRBV6-5|TRBJ1-2
TGTGCCAGCAGTTACGGACAGAACCTTGGCTACACCTTC
CASSYGQNLGYTF
>TRBD1|NA|TRBV9|TRBJ1-5
TGTGCCAGCAGCGCAGGACAGGCCACCCTCAATCAGCCCCAGCATTTT
CASSAGQATLNQPQHF
>TRBD1|NA|TRBV14|TRBJ1-1
TGTGCCAGCAGCCCCTGGGACAGGGGCGGAAACACTGAAGCTTTCTTT
CASSPWDRGGNTEAFF
>TRBD1|NA|TRBV9|TRBJ2-7
TGTGCCAGCAGCGTAGGGGACAGGGATATGGAGCAGTACTTC
CASSVGDRDMEQYF
>NA|NA|TRBV9|TRBJ2-1
TGTGCCAGCAACGGTCCCGGACAGTACTTCTACAATGAGCAGTTCTTC
CASNGPGQYFYNEQFF
>TRBD1|NA|TRBV19|TRBJ2-3
TGTGCCAGTAGTATGGGACAGGGGTCAGATACGCAGTATTTT
CASSMGQGSDTQYF
>NA|NA|TRBV9|TRBJ1-1
TGTGCCAGCAGCGTAGCTGAGGGTAACACTGAAGCTTTCTTT
CASSVAEGNTEAFF
>TRBD2|NA|TRBV29-1|TRBJ2-1
TGCAGCGTTGGACTAGCTTTCGGGAGTGAGCAGTTCTTC
CSVGLAFGSEQFF
>NA|NA|TRBV6-6|TRBJ1-1
TGTGCCAGCACCGGGAACACTGAAGCTTTCTTT
CASTGNTEAFF
>NA|NA|TRBV19|TRBJ2-6
TGTGCCAGTAGTATCCGGAGTGGATCTGGGGCCAACGTCCTGACTTTC
CASSIRSGSGANVLTF
>TRBD2|NA|TRBV10-1|TRBJ2-1
TGCGCCAGCTCGGGACTAGGCTCCTACAATGAGCAGTTCTTC
CASSGLGSYNEQFF
>NA|NA|TRBV5-1|TRBJ2-3
TGCGCCAGCAGCTTGGAGGGTCAAGAGGGAGATACGCAGTATTTT
CASSLEGQEGDTQYF
>TRBD2|NA|TRBV7-9|TRBJ2-3
TGTTCCAGCAGCTTACTACTAGCGGGGGGGAGCACAGATACGCAGTATTTT
CSSSLLLAGGSTDTQYF
>NA|NA|TRBV9|TRBJ1-1
TGTGCCAGCAGCGTAGACAGTATGAACACTGAAGCTTTCTTT
CASSVDSMNTEAFF
>TRBD1|NA|TRBV7-9|TRBJ1-4
TGTGCCAGCAGCGACCGGGACAGGGGGCGGGGTGAAAAACTGTTTTTT
CASSDRDRGRGEKLFF
>TRBD1|once|TRBV18|TRBJ1-3
TGTGCCAGTAAGGGACAGGCTGGAAACACCATATATTTT
CASKGQAGNTIYF
>TRBD1|NA|TRBV6-4|TRBJ2-2
TGTGCCAGCAGGCCCGGACAGGGAACCGGGGAGCTGTTTTTT
CASRPGQGTGELFF
>NA|NA|TRBV9|TRBJ2-5
TGTGCCAGCAGCGTAGGCGACAGGTACGCTCAAGAGACCCAGTACTTC
CASSVGDRYAQETQYF
>TRBD2|once|TRBV7-3|TRBJ2-5
TGTGCCAGCAGCCCTAGCGGGGGGTACGAGACCCAGTACTTC
CASSPSGGYETQYF
>NA|NA|TRBV29-1|TRBJ2-5
TGCAGCGTTGATATCCGAGAGACAATCCAAGAGACCCAGTACTTC
CSVDIRETIQETQYF
>NA|NA|TRBV10-3|TRBJ2-7
TGTGCCATCGCTACTGAATACGAGCAGTACTTC
CAIATEYEQYF
>NA|NA|TRBV30|TRBJ2-7
TGTGCCACCTCTACCCAAGAGAATTACGAGCAGTACTTC
CATSTQENYEQYF
>TRBD1|NA|TRBV10-3|TRBJ1-1
TGTGCCATCAGTGCCCCTCAGACAGGGACGAACACTGAAGCTTTCTTT
CAISAPQTGTNTEAFF
>NA|NA|TRBV7-6|TRBJ2-6
TGTGCCAGCAGCTTGACGGGTTCTGGGGCCAACGTCCTGACTTTC
CASSLTGSGANVLTF
>TRBD1|NA|TRBV5-4|TRBJ2-4
TGTGCCAGCAGCTCTCCCCCGGGACAGGGGGGAGCCAAAAACATTCAGTACTTC
CASSSPPGQGGAKNIQYF
>TRBD1|NA|TRBV29-1|TRBJ1-2
TGCAGCGTTGGGGCGACAGGGGGCGGCTATGGCTACACCTTC
CSVGATGGGYGYTF
>NA|NA|TRBV6-6|TRBJ2-5
TGTGCCACCGGGGTTGGCGAGACCCAGTACTTC
CATGVGETQYF
>NA|NA|TRBV5-4|TRBJ1-3
TGTGCCAGCAGCCGCGTCCCCAGAAACACCATATATTTT
CASSRVPRNTIYF
>NA|NA|TRBV6-1|TRBJ2-3
TGTGCCAGCAGTGAAGCGACAGTTACGCAGTATTTT
CASSEATVTQYF